The table lists the clone carrying this T cell receptor beta chain with many counts. The antigen remains unidentified. The record originates from a study of identical twins. Study-wide findings and caveats: Fewer insertions marked abundant cord blood beta clonotypes; young adult naive trended weakly, memory not at all.

A universal primer site came from template switching; cDNA carried unique molecular identifiers. TCRdb reprocessed the 5' RACE reads with MiXCR, giving one entry per CDR3 protein. The repertoire has around 100,000 distinct CDR3 sequences, under 7% of them found once; the top ten carry less than 15%. Sequenced: memory T cells sorted from blood. The TCR sequence derives from a woman between 45 and 65 years old in good health.

CDR3 amino acids: CASGLEETQYF. CDR3 sequence (DNA): TGTGCTAGTGGTTTGGAAGAGACCCAGTACTTC. The rearrangement joins TRBV12-5 to TRBJ2-5; no clear D. Germline V CDR1 and CDR2: LGHNT, FRNRAP. The CDR3 has 11 residues. Trimming removed 1 base at V and 3 bases at J, with 0 bases between.